The rows below give T cell receptor beta chains drawn from one sample of a study of T cell repertoires in cytomegalovirus infection. TCRdb independently ran MiXCR on the reads; one entry per CDR3 protein. The sample shows 150,000 or so distinct CDR3 sequences, under 8.5% of them seen only once. The sequencing input was PBMCs. The receptor set was obtained from a human donor in good health (CMV status not recorded). Some clones in this sample may be carry-over from other donors' samples. Both conserved end residues are part of each CDR3. D genes are given only for firm matches. Not all rows give a size; the values are once, few, many and, for expanded clones, a class.

>17|TRBD2|TRBV15|few|TRBJ2-3
TGTGCCACCAGCAGAGATGGGGTAGCGGGGGGGTTAGATACGCAGTATTTT
CATSRDGVAGGLDTQYF
>16|TRBD1|TRBV14|NA|TRBJ1-6
TGTGCCAGCAGCCAAGAGCTAGGGGGCTTGGATTCACCCCTCCACTTT
CASSQELGGLDSPLHF
>15|TRBD1|TRBV7-2|many|TRBJ1-4
TGTGCCAGCAGCATAGGACAGGCAACTAATGAAAAACTGTTTTTT
CASSIGQATNEKLFF
>15|NA|TRBV7-2|many|TRBJ1-1
TGTGCCAGCAGCTCAAACCTTTGGGGTGCAACTGAAGCTTTCTTT
CASSSNLWGATEAFF
>15|NA|TRBV7-8|many|TRBJ2-3
TGTGCCAGCAGCTTAGCGGGCCTTTGGTTAGATACGCAGTATTTT
CASSLAGLWLDTQYF
>12|NA|TRBV20-1|many|TRBJ1-1
TGCAGTGCTAGAAGTTCGGGGGCTGAAGCTTTCTTT
CSARSSGAEAFF
>14|TRBD2|TRBV7-2|many|TRBJ2-1
TGTGCCAGCACTGTAGCGGGGGCCAACAATGAGCAGTTCTTC
CASTVAGANNEQFF
>15|NA|TRBV6-2/TRBV6-3|many|TRBJ1-5
TGTGCCAGCAGTTATATTTCCAGGGGCAATCAGCCCCAGCATTTT
CASSYISRGNQPQHF
>14|NA|TRBV5-1|NA|TRBJ1-1
TGCGCCAGCAGCTTGGAGACAGTCAACACTGAAGCTTTCTTT
CASSLETVNTEAFF
>15|NA|TRBV25-1|few|TRBJ1-1
TGTGCCAGCAGTCCGTACACCGGGAGGAACGCTGAAGCTTTCTTT
CASSPYTGRNAEAFF
>15|TRBD1|TRBV7-8|many|TRBJ2-7
TGTGCCAGCAGCGTCGGGACAGGGGGCTACTACGAGCAGTACTTC
CASSVGTGGYYEQYF
>15|NA|TRBV7-2|many|TRBJ1-1
TGTGCCAGCAGTCAAGGACTGTGGGGGAACACTGAAGCTTTCTTT
CASSQGLWGNTEAFF
>13|NA|TRBV2|NA|TRBJ2-3
TGTGCCAGCAAGGGTAGGGTGGCAGATACGCAGTATTTT
CASKGRVADTQYF
>14|NA|TRBV5-5|many|TRBJ1-2
TGTGCCAGCAGCTTGGCGACAGCCTCGTATGGCTACACCTTC
CASSLATASYGYTF
>16|NA|TRBV7-2|many|TRBJ2-5
TGTGCCAGCAGCTCCGTGGCGGGGTCCGCACAAGAGACCCAGTACTTC
CASSSVAGSAQETQYF
>12|TRBD2|TRBV18|many|TRBJ2-7
TGTGCCAGCGGACGGGGAGGGTACGAGCAGTACTTC
CASGRGGYEQYF
>14|NA|TRBV20-1|many|TRBJ2-3
TGCAGTGCTCAAGGGCGCGGTGGCGGAGATACGCAGTATTTT
CSAQGRGGGDTQYF
>14|NA|TRBV2|few|TRBJ2-1
TGTGCCAGGCTAAAGTCCAGGGACCGAGATGAGCAGTTCTTC
CARLKSRDRDEQFF
>14|TRBD2|TRBV20-1|many|TRBJ2-3
TGCAGTGCTCCTAGCGGGGGTTACACAGATACGCAGTATTTT
CSAPSGGYTDTQYF
>14|NA|TRBV25-1|NA|TRBJ2-7
TGTGCCAGCAGTGGCGGGGACAGAAGATACGAGCAGTACTTC
CASSGGDRRYEQYF
>15|TRBD1|TRBV7-2|many|TRBJ2-7
TGTGCCAGCAGCCGGTCTGGGACAGGAGGCTACGAGCAGTACTTC
CASSRSGTGGYEQYF
>15|NA|TRBV6-2/TRBV6-3|many|TRBJ1-6
TGTGCCAGCAGCTCCCAGGGGTACTCTAATTCACCCCTCCACTTT
CASSSQGYSNSPLHF
>15|NA|TRBV6-2/TRBV6-3|many|TRBJ1-3
TGTGCCAGCAGTTCAACGTTGGATCGGGGAAACACCATATATTTT
CASSSTLDRGNTIYF
>15|NA|TRBV4-1|NA|TRBJ2-5
TGCGCCAGCAGCCAAGATTTTCCTTTAACGGGGACCCAGTACTTC
CASSQDFPLTGTQYF
>15|NA|TRBV4-1|few|TRBJ1-6
TGCGCCAGCAGCCAAGGTGAACAGCAAAATTCACCCCTCCACTTT
CASSQGEQQNSPLHF
>16|NA|TRBV19|NA|TRBJ1-6
TGTGCCAGTAGTATCGGAGGGAATGCCGCAAATTCACCCCTCCACTTT
CASSIGGNAANSPLHF
>15|NA|TRBV7-9|many|TRBJ1-1
TGTGCCAGCAGCCTCCTGCGGGGCGGGGACACTGAAGCTTTCTTT
CASSLLRGGDTEAFF
>13|NA|TRBV29-1|few|TRBJ2-3
TGCAGCGTTGAATCGGTGAGCACAGATACGCAGTATTTT
CSVESVSTDTQYF
>15|NA|TRBV5-5|few|TRBJ2-3
TGTGCCAGCTCCAAGACAGAACACCGCACAGATACGCAGTATTTT
CASSKTEHRTDTQYF
>14|NA|TRBV5-1|NA|TRBJ2-7
TGCGCCAGCAGCCCGGGTAGTCAATCCTACGAGCAGTACTTC
CASSPGSQSYEQYF
>13|NA|TRBV7-8|many|TRBJ2-7
TGTGCCAGCAGCATCAACACCGCCTACGAGCAGTACTTC
CASSINTAYEQYF
>14|NA|TRBV11-2|many|TRBJ1-1
TGTGCCAGCAGCCGAAACAGGGTCGGAACTGAAGCTTTCTTT
CASSRNRVGTEAFF
>19|NA|TRBV14|many|TRBJ2-1
TGTGCCAGCAGCCAAGAAGTGGGGGCCCCAGGGAGGATTGGGAATGAGCAGTTCTTC
CASSQEVGAPGRIGNEQFF
>16|NA|TRBV7-2|many|TRBJ2-7
TGTGCCAGCAGCTTAGGCCCTCGGTCCCGAACCTACGAGCAGTACTTC
CASSLGPRSRTYEQYF
>15|NA|TRBV9|NA|TRBJ1-1
TGTGCCACCGACCTGTTCTTCGGTGGGAACACTGAAGCTTTCTTT
CATDLFFGGNTEAFF
>15|NA|TRBV5-1|few|TRBJ2-5
TGCGCCAGCAGCTCCTACCCGGGCGGATCTGCGACCCAGTACTTC
CASSSYPGGSATQYF
>15|NA|TRBV20-1|NA|TRBJ2-5
TGCAGTGCTAGAGTACGGGGGGCCAACCAAGAGACCCAGTACTTC
CSARVRGANQETQYF
>13|NA|TRBV7-9|few|TRBJ1-1
TGTGCCAGCAGCCAACTCAGCGACACTGAAGCTTTCTTT
CASSQLSDTEAFF
>13|TRBD1|TRBV7-2|many|TRBJ1-1
TGTGCCAGCACCCAGACAGGGGGCACTGAAGCTTTCTTT
CASTQTGGTEAFF
>14|TRBD1|TRBV6-6|many|TRBJ2-7
TGTGCCAGCAGTGGACAGGGGGCTTTCCACGAGCAGTACTTC
CASSGQGAFHEQYF
>14|NA|TRBV7-3|many|TRBJ1-6
TGTGCCAGCAGCTTAGGCCCTGGGGGGTCACCCCTCCACTTT
CASSLGPGGSPLHF
>15|NA|TRBV12-3/TRBV12-4|many|TRBJ1-1
TGTGCCAGCAACCCCCGGGTCAGGTCTAACACTGAAGCTTTCTTT
CASNPRVRSNTEAFF
>12|NA|TRBV29-1|NA|TRBJ1-3
TGCAGCGTGCGGGACGATGGAAACACCATATATTTT
CSVRDDGNTIYF
>15|NA|TRBV7-3|NA|TRBJ2-1
TGTGCCAGCAGCTTCACCGGGACCTCCTACAATGAGCAGTTCTTC
CASSFTGTSYNEQFF
>15|TRBD1|TRBV7-2|many|TRBJ1-5
TGTGCCAGCAGCTTGGTGACAGGGGGCGGTCAGCCCCAGCATTTT
CASSLVTGGGQPQHF
>14|NA|TRBV20-1|NA|TRBJ2-7
TGCAGTGCTATTAGCCCCGGGTCTACCTACGAGCAGTACTTC
CSAISPGSTYEQYF
>15|TRBD2|TRBV7-9|many|TRBJ2-1
TGTGCCAGCGGCGATCAGCGGGGTCTTCACAATGAGCAGTTCTTC
CASGDQRGLHNEQFF
>14|NA|TRBV7-2|many|TRBJ1-2
TGTGCCAGCAGCTTTCCGCCGGGCTATCGTGGCTACACCTTC
CASSFPPGYRGYTF
>15|TRBD1|TRBV7-8|many|TRBJ2-7
TGTGCCAGCAGCTTCGTCACTACAGGGGTCGACGAGCAGTACTTC
CASSFVTTGVDEQYF